The 4 T cell receptor beta chains below were found in one sample sequenced in a study of blood T cell repertoires in COVID-19. Sequencing was performed with immunoSEQ multiplex PCR; in TCRdb, only in-frame clones are kept and a portion is missing. This sample has some 22,000 clones; just over 85% occur once, and the top ten carry about 18%. The material sequenced was peripheral blood. The receptors come from a woman older than 75 with acute or convalescent COVID-19.

The chain joins TRBV19 to TRBJ2-3; 7 nucleotides agree with TRBD1. V lost 4 bases to trimming and J lost 4 bases; unmatched junction nucleotides: 2. Germline CDR1 LNHDA, CDR2 SQIVND (reference sequence). This CDR3 is built from 13 residues. The CDR3 nucleotides are TGTGCCAGTAGTACCCAGGGGGCAGATACGCAGTATTTT. It yields the protein CASSTQGADTQYF. Complete variable domain (other parts from reference TRBV19 and TRBJ2-3): DGGITQSPKYLFRKEGQNVTLSCEQNLNHDAMYWYRQDPGQGLRLIYYSQIVNDFQKGDIAEGYSVSREKKESFPLTVTSAQKNPTAFYLCASSTQGADTQYFGPGTRLTVL.

This clone was counted once. The chain has TRBV6-5 and TRBJ2-6, with D possibly being TRBD1 (5 bases). Germline V CDR1 and CDR2: MNHEY, SVGAGI. V was pared by 6 bases and J by 0 bases, with 6 bases between. The CDR3 has 14 amino acids. CDR3: CASRDNSGANVLTF. The CDR3 region has the DNA TGTGCCAGCAGGGACAACTCTGGGGCCAACGTCCTGACTTTC.

The V gene is TRBV5-6, the J gene TRBJ1-6, with a tentative D call TRBD1 (5 bases). Germline V gives CDR1 SGHDT, CDR2 YYEEEE. The V and J ends lost 4 bases and 8 bases respectively, with 16 bases between them. This CDR3 has 15 amino acids. The DNA for the CDR3 is TGTGCCAGCAGCGCGGGGGGGGGTCTGGATTCACCCCTCCACTTT. It translates to CASSAGGGLDSPLHF.

The table lists this clone with a count of one. The chain links TRBV10-2 to TRBJ1-1, with 7 bases aligning to TRBD1. Germline CDR1 is WSHSY and CDR2 is SAAADI. CDR3 length: 12 amino acids. V lost 3 bases to trimming and J lost 6 bases; unmatched junction nucleotides: 1. CDR3 sequence (DNA): TGCGCCAGCAGTGAAGGGGGCGCTGAAGCTTTCTTT. Amino acid sequence: CASSEGGAEAFF.